This entry describes one T cell receptor beta chain. The antigen is undetermined. The CDR3 contains 15 residues. Germline CDR1 SNHLY, CDR2 FYNNEI. V was trimmed by 4 bases and J by 0 bases, leaving 13 bases between them. Per sample, no less than 6 micrograms of total RNA were extracted. This sample was included in a study of blood T cells in healthy people across ages. It was with a sample-barcoded 5' primer and a J-beta primer mix that a second PCR of about 6 to 12 cycles was run. Every sample gave at least 3 million paired-end reads containing CDR3. TCRdb analysed the 5' RACE reads with MiXCR anew, one entry per CDR3 protein. Of about 680,000 distinct CDR3 sequences listed, approximately 49% are singletons. General study findings and limits: Long-lived donors carried more naive CD4+ cells and greater diversity than aged donors. Diversity figures based on one million T cells were deemed too low.

The chain couples TRBV2 to TRBJ2-7, with D perhaps TRBD2 (5 bases). The sample consisted of blood. The clonotype was recovered from a woman aged 55-75 years in good health. The CDR3 spells CASSATSITSYEQYF. CDR3 DNA: TGTGCCAGCAGTGCTACTAGTATTACCTCCTACGAGCAGTACTTC.